Given below is one TCR beta chain in context. Its antigen is still unknown. The second PCR ran about 7 to 12 cycles with a sample-barcoded 5' primer and J-beta primers. Each cDNA molecule was tagged by a template-switch adaptor that had 12 random nucleotides. TCRdb redid the calling of the 5' RACE reads with MiXCR, one entry per CDR3 protein. This sample yields some 790,000 distinct CDR3 sequences, of which more than 25% are seen a single time; about 18% belongs to the top ten. These data come from a study of blood T cells in healthy people across ages. Study-level findings and limits: The study found more naive CD4+ cells and higher diversity in long-lived than aged donors.

CDR1 is LGHDT, CDR2 YNNKEL, per germline (reference sequence). With 0 bases removed from V and 8 bases from J, the gap between germline ends came to 19 bases. This CDR3 region has 16 residues. No fewer than 6 micrograms of total RNA were isolated from every sample. The sample comprised blood. The sequence was obtained from an elderly woman in good health. The gene calls are TRBV3-1 and TRBJ1-1; D gene uncertain. The CDR3: CASSQDERGQAREAFF. The CDR3 nucleotides are TGTGCCAGCAGCCAAGATGAACGAGGGCAGGCCAGAGAAGCTTTCTTT.